Detailed here is one TCR beta chain. This entry is derived from a study of blood T cell repertoires in COVID-19. Study at large: The analysed material was cDNA or gDNA that came from T cells, B-cell-depleted T cells, or PBMCs.

Profiling relied on immunoSEQ multiplex PCR, and the TCRdb table lists in-frame clones only, not all of them. The table lists about 160,000 clones, 82% of them singletons. V trimming: 3 bases; J trimming: 5 bases; junction bases outside the gene matches: 9. In germline, CDR1 is SGHVS, CDR2 FNYEAQ. CDR3 size: 16 residues. The clonotype comes from a woman aged 40 to 50 with COVID-19, enrolled during active disease. The sample consisted of peripheral blood. The rearrangement joins TRBV7-6 to TRBJ2-5; 10 bases fit TRBD2. The CDR3 DNA reads TGTGCCAGCAGCTTGGGGCGGACTAGCGGTGGGGAGACCCAGTACTTC. Its protein is CASSLGRTSGGETQYF.